The 5 T cell receptor beta chains below come from one sample, sequenced in a study of cytomegalovirus exposure and HLA in healthy donors. A multiplex PCR was run with 60 Vbeta primers and 13 Jbeta primers. Here immunoSEQ multiplex PCR was the method, and the copy in TCRdb shows in-frame clones only, minus some. The table has 100,000 to 150,000 clones, 72% seen once. The sequenced sample was PBMCs. These receptors all come from a man between 45 and 60 years old in good health and CMV-seropositive.

The chain is built from TRBV2 and TRBJ2-3, with a tentative D call TRBD2 (5 bases). The CDR3 is 14 amino acids. V was cut by 6 bases and J by 4 bases, with 14 bases left in between. Germline CDR1 is SNHLY and CDR2 is FYNNEI. The CDR3 reads CASRRVGAADTQYF. The CDR3 region has the DNA TGTGCCAGCAGGCGGGTCGGTGCAGCAGATACGCAGTATTTT.

This rearrangement joins TRBV2 to TRBJ2-1; possibly TRBD2 for D (6 bases). The CDR3 runs to 13 residues. Deletions cut 6 bases from V and 13 bases from J, with 19 bases between. Germline V CDR1 and CDR2: SNHLY, FYNNEI. The CDR3 region is CASSALGGDKQFF. CDR3 in DNA: TGTGCCAGCAGCGCTTTGGGGGGAGATAAACAGTTCTTC.

This chain uses TRBV7-2 with TRBJ2-7; TRBD1 matches at 9 bases. The CDR3 totals 14 residues. V dropped 5 bases and J dropped 3; count of bases not matched to a gene: 5. CDR1 and CDR2 (germline): SGHTA, FQGNSA. The CDR3 region is CASSLGTGNYEQYF. The CDR3, as DNA: TGTGCCAGCAGCCTCGGGACAGGGAACTACGAGCAGTACTTC.

The V gene is TRBV7-2, the J gene TRBJ2-4, with 8 bases that match TRBD2. The CDR3 covers 15 residues. With V trimmed by 6 bases and J by 2 bases, 6 bases remained unmatched. Germline CDR1 is SGHTA and CDR2 is FQGNSA. This chain's CDR3 is CASRPTGGPKNIQYF. The CDR3 DNA is TGTGCCAGCAGACCGACGGGAGGGCCCAAAAACATTCAGTACTTC.

This chain joins TRBV7-2 and TRBJ2-7; 7 nucleotides agree with TRBD1. The germline gives CDR1 SGHTA, CDR2 FQGNSA. With 2 bases clipped from V and 6 bases from J, the junction kept 10 bases outside the gene matches. This CDR3 comprises 15 residues. CDR3: CASSLMGTAKSEQYF. Here the CDR3 DNA reads TGTGCCAGCAGCTTAATGGGGACAGCAAAGTCCGAGCAGTACTTC.